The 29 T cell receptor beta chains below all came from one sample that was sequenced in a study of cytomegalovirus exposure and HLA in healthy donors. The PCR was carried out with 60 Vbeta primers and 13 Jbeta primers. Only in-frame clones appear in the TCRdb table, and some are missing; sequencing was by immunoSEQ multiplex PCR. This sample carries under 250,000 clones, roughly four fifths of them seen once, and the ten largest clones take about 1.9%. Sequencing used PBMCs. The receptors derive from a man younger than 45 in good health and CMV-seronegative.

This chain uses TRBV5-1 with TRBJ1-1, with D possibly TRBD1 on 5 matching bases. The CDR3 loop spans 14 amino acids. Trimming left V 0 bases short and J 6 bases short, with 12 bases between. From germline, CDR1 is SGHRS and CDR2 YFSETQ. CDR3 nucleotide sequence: TGCGCCAGCAGCTTGGTCGGGGGAAGGGCTGAAGCTTTCTTT. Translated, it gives CASSLVGGRAEAFF.

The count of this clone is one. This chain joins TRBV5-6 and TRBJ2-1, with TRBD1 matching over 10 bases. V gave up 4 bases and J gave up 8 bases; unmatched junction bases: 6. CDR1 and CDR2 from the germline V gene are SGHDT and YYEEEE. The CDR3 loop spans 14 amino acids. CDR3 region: CASSGPGQGYEQFF. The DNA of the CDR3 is TGTGCCAGCAGCGGCCCGGGACAGGGGTATGAGCAGTTCTTC.

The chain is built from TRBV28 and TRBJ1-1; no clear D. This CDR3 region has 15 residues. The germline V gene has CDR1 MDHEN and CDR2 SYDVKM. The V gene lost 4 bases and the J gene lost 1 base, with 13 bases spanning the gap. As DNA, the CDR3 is TGTGCCAGCAGTTGGAATGGAGCGAAGAACACTGAAGCTTTCTTT. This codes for CASSWNGAKNTEAFF.

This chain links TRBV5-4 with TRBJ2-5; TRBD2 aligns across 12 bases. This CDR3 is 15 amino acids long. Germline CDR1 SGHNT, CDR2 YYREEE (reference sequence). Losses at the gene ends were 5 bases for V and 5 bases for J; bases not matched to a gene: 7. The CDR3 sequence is CASRSGLAGSETQYF. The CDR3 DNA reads TGTGCCAGCAGGTCCGGACTAGCGGGAAGCGAGACCCAGTACTTC.

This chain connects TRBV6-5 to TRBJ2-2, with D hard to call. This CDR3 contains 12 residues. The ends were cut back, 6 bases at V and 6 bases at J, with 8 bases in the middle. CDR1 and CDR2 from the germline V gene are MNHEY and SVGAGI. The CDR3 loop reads CASRRMSGELFF. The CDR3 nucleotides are TGTGCCAGCAGGCGGATGTCCGGGGAGCTGTTTTTT.

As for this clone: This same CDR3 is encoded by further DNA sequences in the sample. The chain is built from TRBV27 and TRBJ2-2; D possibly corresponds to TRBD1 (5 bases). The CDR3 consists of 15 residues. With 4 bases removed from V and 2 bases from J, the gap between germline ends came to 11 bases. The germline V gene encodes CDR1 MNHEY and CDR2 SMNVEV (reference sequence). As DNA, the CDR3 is TGTGCCAGCAGTTCTAGGGGCTTAAACACCGGGGAGCTGTTTTTT. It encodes CASSSRGLNTGELFF.

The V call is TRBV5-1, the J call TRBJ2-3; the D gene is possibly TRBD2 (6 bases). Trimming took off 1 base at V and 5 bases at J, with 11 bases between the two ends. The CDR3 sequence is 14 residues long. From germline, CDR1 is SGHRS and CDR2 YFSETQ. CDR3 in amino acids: CASSLMGRGDTQYF. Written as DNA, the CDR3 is TGCGCCAGCAGCTTGATGGGGCGGGGAGATACGCAGTATTTT. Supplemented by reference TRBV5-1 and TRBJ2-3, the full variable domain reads KAGVTQTPRYLIKTRGQQVTLSCSPISGHRSVSWYQQTPGQGLQFLFEYFSETQRNKGNFPGRFSGRQFSNSRSEMNVSTLELGDSALYLCASSLMGRGDTQYFGPGTRLTVL.

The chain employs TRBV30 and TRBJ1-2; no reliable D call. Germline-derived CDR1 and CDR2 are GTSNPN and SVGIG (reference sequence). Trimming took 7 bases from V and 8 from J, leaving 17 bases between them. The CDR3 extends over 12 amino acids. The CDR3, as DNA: TGTGCCTACCTGGAGGGAACCGCCGGCTACACCTTC. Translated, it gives CAYLEGTAGYTF.

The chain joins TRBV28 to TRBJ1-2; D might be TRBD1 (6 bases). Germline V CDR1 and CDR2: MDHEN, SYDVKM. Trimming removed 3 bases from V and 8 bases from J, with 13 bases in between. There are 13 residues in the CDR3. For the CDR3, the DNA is TGTGCCAGCAGTTTCGTACAGGGCTGGGGCTACACCTTC. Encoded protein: CASSFVQGWGYTF.

For the CDR3, the DNA is TGTGCCAGCAGCCCGACAGGGGCGATCACAGATACGCAGTATTTT. Its protein is CASSPTGAITDTQYF. The chain is built from TRBV6-1 and TRBJ2-3; 8 bases agree with TRBD1. V lost 6 bases to trimming and J lost 2 bases; unmatched junction nucleotides: 7. Germline V gene lookup returns CDR1 MNHNS and CDR2 SASEGT. The CDR3 spans 15 residues.

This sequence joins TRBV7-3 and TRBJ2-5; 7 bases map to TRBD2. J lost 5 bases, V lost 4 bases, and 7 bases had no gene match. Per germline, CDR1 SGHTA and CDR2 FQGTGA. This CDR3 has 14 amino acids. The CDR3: CASSSGLVPETQYF. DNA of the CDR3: TGTGCCAGCAGCTCAGGACTAGTTCCCGAGACCCAGTACTTC. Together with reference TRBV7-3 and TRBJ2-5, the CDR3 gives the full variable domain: GAGVSQTPSNKVTEKGKYVELRCDPISGHTALYWYRQSLGQGPEFLIYFQGTGAADDSGLPNDRFFAVRPEGSVSTLKIQRTERGDSAVYLCASSSGLVPETQYFGPGTRLLVL.

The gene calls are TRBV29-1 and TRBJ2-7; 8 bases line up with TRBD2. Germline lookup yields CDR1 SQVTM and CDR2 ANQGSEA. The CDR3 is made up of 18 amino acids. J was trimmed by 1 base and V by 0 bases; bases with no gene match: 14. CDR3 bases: TGCAGCGTTGAAGATCAGGGGACTAGTCGGGAGGGTTCCTACGAGCAGTACTTC. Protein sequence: CSVEDQGTSREGSYEQYF.

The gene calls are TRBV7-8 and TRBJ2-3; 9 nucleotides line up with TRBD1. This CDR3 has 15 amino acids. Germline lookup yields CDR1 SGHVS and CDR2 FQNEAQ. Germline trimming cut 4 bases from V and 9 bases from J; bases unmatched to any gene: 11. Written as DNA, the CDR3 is TGTGCCAGCAGCTCATTCGACAGGGGGGATTGGACGCAGTATTTT. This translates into CASSSFDRGDWTQYF.

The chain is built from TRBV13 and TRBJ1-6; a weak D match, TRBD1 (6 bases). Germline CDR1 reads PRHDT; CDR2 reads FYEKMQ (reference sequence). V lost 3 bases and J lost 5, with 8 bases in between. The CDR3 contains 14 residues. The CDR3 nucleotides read TGTGCCAGCAGCTTTCAGGGGAATAATTCACCCCTCCACTTT. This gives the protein CASSFQGNNSPLHF.

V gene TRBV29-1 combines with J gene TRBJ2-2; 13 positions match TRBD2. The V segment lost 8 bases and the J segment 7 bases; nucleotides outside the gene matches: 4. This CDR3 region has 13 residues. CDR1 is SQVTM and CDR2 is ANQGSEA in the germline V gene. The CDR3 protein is CSCGLAGVGELFF. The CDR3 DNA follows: TGCAGCTGTGGACTAGCGGGAGTCGGGGAGCTGTTTTTT.

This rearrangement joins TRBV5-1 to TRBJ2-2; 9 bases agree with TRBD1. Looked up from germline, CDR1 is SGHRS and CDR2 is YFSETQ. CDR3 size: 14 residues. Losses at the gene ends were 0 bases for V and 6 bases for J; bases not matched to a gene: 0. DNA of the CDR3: TGCGCCAGCAGCTTGGGACAGGGGGCCGGGGAGCTGTTTTTT. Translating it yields CASSLGQGAGELFF. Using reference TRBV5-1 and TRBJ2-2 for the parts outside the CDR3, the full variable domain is KAGVTQTPRYLIKTRGQQVTLSCSPISGHRSVSWYQQTPGQGLQFLFEYFSETQRNKGNFPGRFSGRQFSNSRSEMNVSTLELGDSALYLCASSLGQGAGELFFGEGSRLTVL.

This chain's CDR3 is CASSLGPGTGAIPYEQYF. CDR3 nucleotide sequence: TGCGCCAGCAGCTTGGGTCCCGGGACAGGGGCGATTCCCTACGAGCAGTACTTC. The V call is TRBV5-1, the J call TRBJ2-7, with 10 bases aligning to TRBD1. CDR1 SGHRS and CDR2 YFSETQ come from the germline V gene. CDR3 size: 18 residues. V dropped 0 bases and J dropped 2; count of bases not matched to a gene: 11.

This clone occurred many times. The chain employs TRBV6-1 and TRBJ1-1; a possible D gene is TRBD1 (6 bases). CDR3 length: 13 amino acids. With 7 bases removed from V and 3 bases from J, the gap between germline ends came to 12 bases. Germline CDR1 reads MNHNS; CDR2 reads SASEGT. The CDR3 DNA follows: TGTGCCAGCATACAGGGTTCGTACACTGAAGCTTTCTTT. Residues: CASIQGSYTEAFF.

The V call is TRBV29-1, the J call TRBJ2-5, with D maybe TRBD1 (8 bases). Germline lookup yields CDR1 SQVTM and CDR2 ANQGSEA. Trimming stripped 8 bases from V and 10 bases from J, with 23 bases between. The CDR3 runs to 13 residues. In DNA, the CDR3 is TGCAGCCAAAGTCGACAGGGGAGGGATGGCCAGTACTTC. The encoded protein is CSQSRQGRDGQYF.

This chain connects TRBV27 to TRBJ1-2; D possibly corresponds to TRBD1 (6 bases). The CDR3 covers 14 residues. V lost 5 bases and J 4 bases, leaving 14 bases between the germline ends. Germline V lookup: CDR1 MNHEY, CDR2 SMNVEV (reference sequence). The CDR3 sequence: CASSGEDSSYGYTF. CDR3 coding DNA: TGTGCCAGCAGTGGAGAGGACAGCTCCTATGGCTACACCTTC.

For the CDR3, the DNA is TGTGCCAGCACCACGGTTGCCGGGACAGGGTCGTGGACTGAAGCTTTCTTT. Protein sequence: CASTTVAGTGSWTEAFF. This chain links TRBV28 with TRBJ1-1, with 9 bases fitting TRBD1. This CDR3 region has 17 residues. V shed 7 bases, J shed 5 bases, and the junction held 17 bases outside the gene matches. Germline loops: CDR1 MDHEN, CDR2 SYDVKM.

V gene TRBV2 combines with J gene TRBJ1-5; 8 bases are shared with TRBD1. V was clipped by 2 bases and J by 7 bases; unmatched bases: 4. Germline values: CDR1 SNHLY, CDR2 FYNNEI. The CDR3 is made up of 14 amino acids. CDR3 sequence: CASSEQGAGQPQHF. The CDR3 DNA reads TGTGCCAGCAGTGAACAGGGGGCTGGACAGCCCCAGCATTTT.

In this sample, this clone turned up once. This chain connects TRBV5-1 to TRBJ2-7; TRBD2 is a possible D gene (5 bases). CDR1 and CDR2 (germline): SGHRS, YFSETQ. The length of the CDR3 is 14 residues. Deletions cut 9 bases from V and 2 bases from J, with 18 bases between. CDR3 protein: CATAREGGTYEQYF. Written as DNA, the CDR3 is TGCGCCACCGCCAGAGAGGGTGGAACCTACGAGCAGTACTTC.

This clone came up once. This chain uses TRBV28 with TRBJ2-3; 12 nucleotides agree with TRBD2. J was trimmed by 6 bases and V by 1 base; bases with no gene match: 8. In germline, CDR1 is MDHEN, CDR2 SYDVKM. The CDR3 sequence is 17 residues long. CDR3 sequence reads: CASSLSGLAGLRDTQYF. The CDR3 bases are TGTGCCAGCAGTTTATCCGGACTAGCGGGGCTTAGGGATACGCAGTATTTT.

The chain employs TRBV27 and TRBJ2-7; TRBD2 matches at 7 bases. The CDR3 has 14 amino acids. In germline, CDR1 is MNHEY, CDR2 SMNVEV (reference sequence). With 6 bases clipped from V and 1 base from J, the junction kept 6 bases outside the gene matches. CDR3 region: CASSLAAFSYEQYF. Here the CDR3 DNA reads TGTGCCAGCAGCCTAGCGGCTTTTTCCTACGAGCAGTACTTC.

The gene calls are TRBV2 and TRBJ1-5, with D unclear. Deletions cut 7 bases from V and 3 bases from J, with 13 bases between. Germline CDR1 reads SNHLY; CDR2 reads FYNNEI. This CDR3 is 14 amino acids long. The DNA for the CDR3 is TGTGCCAGCACGGAACAGAACATCAATCAGCCCCAGCATTTT. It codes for CASTEQNINQPQHF. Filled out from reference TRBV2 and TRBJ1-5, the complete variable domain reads EPEVTQTPSHQVTQMGQEVILRCVPISNHLYFYWYRQILGQKVEFLVSFYNNEISEKSEIFDDQFSVERPDGSNFTLKIRSTKLEDSAMYFCASTEQNINQPQHFGDGTRLSIL.

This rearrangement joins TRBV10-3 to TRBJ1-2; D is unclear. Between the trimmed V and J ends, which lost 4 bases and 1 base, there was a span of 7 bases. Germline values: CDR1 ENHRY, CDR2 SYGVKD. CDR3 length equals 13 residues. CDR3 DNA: TGTGCCATCAGTGTCCGTAGTAACTATGGCTACACCTTC. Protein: CAISVRSNYGYTF.

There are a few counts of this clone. CDR3 loop: CASSLGQGNNSPLHF. DNA for the CDR3: TGTGCCAGCAGCCTCGGACAGGGCAACAATTCACCCCTCCACTTT. The V and J genes are TRBV2 and TRBJ1-6; TRBD1 aligns across 8 bases. Germline CDR1 SNHLY, CDR2 FYNNEI. CDR3 length: 15 residues. The trim removed 6 bases at V and 7 bases at J, leaving 8 bases unmatched.

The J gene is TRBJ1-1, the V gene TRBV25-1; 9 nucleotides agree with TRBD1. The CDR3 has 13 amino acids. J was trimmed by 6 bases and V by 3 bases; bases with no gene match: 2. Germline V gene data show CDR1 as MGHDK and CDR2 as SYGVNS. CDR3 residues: CASSDRQGAEAFF. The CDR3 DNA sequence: TGTGCCAGCAGTGATAGACAGGGGGCTGAAGCTTTCTTT.